Many counts were recorded for the clone carrying this TCR beta chain. Its antigen is unknown. This entry belongs to a study of T-cell reconstitution after alpha-beta-depleted transplantation in children. Study-wide results and limits: A year post-transplant, T-cell counts and diversity derived mostly from newly produced T cells. For some patients, TCRbeta diversity was high at day 60 because of recipient T cells and thymic progenitors that survived.

Preparation of the TCRbeta library involved a method that used unique molecular identifiers. A single record per CDR3 protein comes from TCRdb applying MiXCR to the PCR reads. The sample has about 160,000 distinct CDR3 sequences; 11% are singletons. The ends lost 6 bases at V and 1 base at J; junction bases unmatched: 6. The CDR3 runs to 14 residues. The chain employs TRBV12-3 or TRBV12-4 and TRBJ2-7, with TRBD2 identical over 7 bases. Material: PBMCs, obtained before TCRalphabeta/CD19-depleted stem cell transplant. The origin of this receptor is a boy between 2 and 15 years old with acute myeloid leukemia, due to receive a stem cell transplant. CDR3 sequence reads: CASSPRTSSYEQYF. DNA of the CDR3: TGTGCCAGCAGCCCGAGGACTAGTTCCTACGAGCAGTACTTC.